This TCR beta chain was found in a study of blood T cell repertoires in COVID-19. The overall study: Sites in the United States, Italy and Spain provided acute and convalescent COVID-19 samples. The analysed material was cDNA or gDNA that came from T cells, B-cell-depleted T cells, or PBMCs.

In the original processing: Scientists estimated how many nucleated cells there were by amplifying reference gene primers. Data came from immunoSEQ multiplex PCR; TCRdb stores just in-frame clones and leaves some out. V and J calls plus clone size are reproduced from that table; the DNA served to infer D and trimming. Of 270,000 or so clones in the sample, 81% are singletons; the top ten hold around 2.9%. This CDR3 spans 13 amino acids. Trimming took 4 bases from V and 6 from J; bases not matched to a gene: 7. The V gene's germline CDR1 is SGHNT and CDR2 YYREEE (reference sequence). This clone was seen only once.

The source is an older woman with active or convalescent COVID-19. What was sequenced was peripheral blood. This chain connects TRBV5-4 to TRBJ2-7, with 7 bases that match TRBD1. Here the CDR3 DNA reads TGTGCCAGCAGCAGGGACAGTGTGAGCGAGCAGTACTTC. Translated: CASSRDSVSEQYF.